The 25 T cell receptor beta chains below were found in one sample sequenced in a study of T cell repertoires in cytomegalovirus infection (dated 2019 in TCRdb). Data came from an Illumina HiSeq 1500. The public reads were reprocessed in TCRdb via fastp at Q25 and MiXCR, keeping in-frame beta chains. Every entry covers one CDR3 protein and lists the most common genes and DNA from its rows. Recorded for this sample are about 360,000 distinct CDR3 sequences; roughly 20% of them occurred a single time. Jointly, the top ten make up 7.5% to 9.5% of the sample. The source material was PBMCs. The source of these receptors is a human donor in good health (CMV status not recorded). Some clones in this sample may be carry-over from other donors' samples.

This clonotype was recorded many times. The chain couples TRBV7-2 to TRBJ2-4, with a weak D call TRBD1 (6 bases). V was cut by 4 bases and J by 0 bases, with 22 bases left in between. The CDR3 covers 19 residues. Germline V gives CDR1 SGHTA, CDR2 FQGNSA. The CDR3 DNA reads TGTGCCAGCAGCTCCTCACGTAGGACAGCGAAATTAGCCAAAAACATTCAGTACTTC. Its translation is CASSSSRRTAKLAKNIQYF.

About this clonotype: It may be a read error: a sequence one base away is much more abundant. CDR3 in amino acids: CATGSGREGNEQFF. The CDR3 coding sequence is TGTGCCACCGGGAGCGGCAGAGAGGGCAATGAGCAGTTCTTC. V usage is TRBV10-3 and J usage is TRBJ2-1, with D maybe TRBD2 (6 bases). Trimming took off 10 bases at V and 6 bases at J, with 19 bases between the two ends. This CDR3 has 14 residues. CDR1 ENHRY and CDR2 SYGVKD come from the germline V gene.

The rearrangement uses TRBV6-1 and TRBJ1-2; 9 nucleotides line up with TRBD1. V lost 7 bases to trimming and J lost 7 bases; unmatched junction nucleotides: 7. Germline lookup yields CDR1 MNHNS and CDR2 SASEGT. This CDR3 is built from 13 residues. CDR3 DNA: TGTGCCAGCACTTTAACAGGGGGCGTTGGCTACACCTTC. Translated, it gives CASTLTGGVGYTF.

As regards this clonotype: Germline is not matched at one junction end, which may reflect a read error. V is TRBV12-3 or TRBV12-4 and J is TRBJ2-7; TRBD2 matches 7 bases. The CDR3 has 17 amino acids. The CDR3 DNA follows: TGTGCCAGCAGTTTTTGGGGACTATCGGGAACTCTGTACGAGCACTACTTC. As protein: CASSFWGLSGTLYEHYF.

The table lists this clonotype with a few counts. The chain is built from TRBV19 and TRBJ2-1; D gene uncertain. The CDR3 runs 9 residues. The germline gives CDR1 LNHDA, CDR2 SQIVND (reference sequence). V was clipped by 7 bases and J by 9 bases, with 4 bases between them. The CDR3 here is CASIPEQFF. The CDR3 nucleotides read TGTGCCAGTATACCTGAGCAGTTCTTC.

This clonotype was counted many times. The V gene is TRBV7-2, the J gene TRBJ2-3; 11 bases line up with TRBD2. CDR1 and CDR2 (germline): SGHTA, FQGNSA. The CDR3 consists of 16 residues. The V and J ends lost 5 bases and 6 bases, in that order; junction bases with no gene match: 10. CDR3 protein: CASSTIAGGYSDTQYF. The CDR3 nucleotides read TGTGCCAGCAGCACAATAGCGGGAGGGTACTCTGATACGCAGTATTTT.

This clonotype was detected many times. This chain joins TRBV7-2 and TRBJ2-3; possible D gene TRBD2, 5 bases. Trimming left V 1 base short and J 2 bases short, with 7 bases between. Germline assignment: CDR1 SGHTA and CDR2 FQGNSA. The CDR3 is 14 amino acids. The CDR3: CASSLGGNTDTQYF. CDR3 bases: TGTGCCAGCAGCTTAGGAGGGAACACAGATACGCAGTATTTT. Combining the CDR3 with reference TRBV7-2 and TRBJ2-3 gives the whole variable domain GAGVSQSPSNKVTEKGKDVELRCDPISGHTALYWYRQSLGQGLEFLIYFQGNSAPDKSGLPSDRFSAERTGGSVSTLTIQRTQQEDSAVYLCASSLGGNTDTQYFGPGTRLTVL.

This clonotype turned up a few times. The chain combines TRBV7-2 with TRBJ2-5; unclear D gene. CDR1 is SGHTA, CDR2 FQGNSA, per germline. V lost 0 bases, J lost 5 bases, and 7 bases lay in between. The CDR3 is made up of 13 amino acids. DNA of the CDR3: TGTGCCAGCAGCTTAGCTAGTAAGGAGACCCAGTACTTC. Amino acid sequence: CASSLASKETQYF.

This clonotype has more than one count but fewer than ten. This chain connects TRBV12-3 or TRBV12-4 to TRBJ1-3; D is unresolved. The CDR3 runs to 16 residues. The V and J ends lost 5 bases and 4 bases respectively, with 18 bases between them. CDR3 amino acids: CASSPVPAGPGNTIYF. CDR3 nucleotides: TGTGCCAGCAGTCCCGTTCCGGCAGGACCGGGAAACACCATATATTTT.

The V call is TRBV6-2 or TRBV6-3, the J call TRBJ1-5, with 9 bases aligning to TRBD1. Germline CDR1 is MNHEY and CDR2 is SVGEGT. The CDR3 length is 15 residues. V lost 7 bases and J lost 2; bases outside the gene matches: 6. The CDR3 is CASNTGTGRNQPQHF. CDR3 nucleotides: TGTGCCAGCAACACCGGGACAGGGCGCAATCAGCCCCAGCATTTT.

The chain combines TRBV19 with TRBJ1-1; 7 nucleotides match TRBD1. This CDR3 spans 15 amino acids. The germline CDR1 and CDR2 sequences are LNHDA and SQIVND (reference sequence). Trimming took 6 bases from V and 3 from J; bases not matched to a gene: 10. The CDR3 here is CASSPGQVGHTEAFF. The CDR3 DNA sequence: TGTGCCAGTAGCCCAGGACAGGTAGGGCACACTGAAGCTTTCTTT.

This chain connects TRBV11-2 to TRBJ2-5; a weak D match, TRBD1 (7 bases). Germline V CDR1 and CDR2: SGHAT, FQNNGV. Trimming took off 0 bases at V and 5 bases at J, with 19 bases between the two ends. This CDR3 is 17 amino acids long. The CDR3 DNA reads as TGTGCCAGCAGCTTAGAGGAGGGGCAGGGGGGTTTGGAGACCCAGTACTTC. Protein: CASSLEEGQGGLETQYF.

This clonotype appeared many times. The rearrangement joins TRBV7-8 to TRBJ1-1; D gene ambiguous. CDR3 length equals 15 residues. With 8 bases removed from V and 1 base from J, the gap between germline ends came to 17 bases. CDR1 is SGHVS and CDR2 is FQNEAQ in the germline V gene. CDR3 nucleotides: TGTGCCAGCTCTCCAGCGGACGGAAAGAACACTGAAGCTTTCTTT. The encoded protein is CASSPADGKNTEAFF.

This clonotype was counted only a few times. This chain connects TRBV20-1 to TRBJ2-7; 9 nucleotides agree with TRBD2. The V and J ends lost 1 base and 6 bases, in that order; junction bases with no gene match: 7. The germline CDR1 and CDR2 sequences are DFQATT and SNEGSKA (reference sequence). This CDR3 region has 14 residues. In DNA, the CDR3 is TGCAGTGCTAGAGGAGGGACTAGCCGGGGCGAGCAGTACTTC. Translating gives CSARGGTSRGEQYF.

The chain combines TRBV7-9 with TRBJ2-5; possibly TRBD1 for D (5 bases). In germline, CDR1 is SEHNR, CDR2 FQNEAQ (reference sequence). The CDR3 has 13 residues. V lost 7 bases to trimming and J lost 0 bases, with 9 bases between them. CDR3 sequence: CASMGRDQETQYF. CDR3 sequence (DNA): TGTGCCAGCATGGGCAGGGACCAAGAGACCCAGTACTTC.

The V gene is TRBV6-2 or TRBV6-3, the J gene TRBJ2-5; D might be TRBD1 (5 bases). This CDR3 has 15 residues. Germline-derived CDR1 and CDR2 are MNHEY and SVGEGT. Deletions cut 8 bases from V and 1 base from J, with 17 bases between. The CDR3 sequence is CASYAIGAPQETQYF. CDR3 coding DNA: TGTGCCAGCTACGCGATAGGGGCACCCCAAGAGACCCAGTACTTC.

Many counts were recorded for this clonotype. The chain combines TRBV7-7 with TRBJ2-3; a weak D match, TRBD2 (5 bases). CDR1 SSHAT and CDR2 FNYEAQ come from the germline V gene (reference sequence). This CDR3 has 13 residues. V was shortened by 5 bases and J by 3 bases, with 9 bases between the two germline ends. The CDR3 region has the DNA TGTGCCAGCAGCCATCCGGGGACAGATACGCAGTATTTT. This codes for CASSHPGTDTQYF.

This clonotype has only a few counts. J is TRBJ2-7 and V is TRBV20-1; a weak D match, TRBD2 (7 bases). Trimming took 2 bases from V and 5 from J, leaving 13 bases between them. CDR1 is DFQATT, CDR2 SNEGSKA, per germline (reference sequence). The CDR3 length is 13 residues. CDR3 loop: CSARRGRADEQYF. CDR3 bases: TGCAGTGCTAGAAGGGGGAGGGCCGACGAGCAGTACTTC.

In its sample, this clonotype was seen a few times. The chain couples TRBV2 to TRBJ1-5; D gene uncertain. Germline V lookup: CDR1 SNHLY, CDR2 FYNNEI. Trimming took 0 bases from V and 4 from J, leaving 13 bases between them. The CDR3 has 16 amino acids. The CDR3 region is CASSEAKWEANQPQHF. As DNA, the CDR3 is TGTGCCAGCAGTGAAGCGAAGTGGGAAGCTAATCAGCCCCAGCATTTT.

This clonotype was counted between two and nine times. The gene calls are TRBV5-1 and TRBJ1-1, with a tentative D call TRBD1 (5 bases). With 4 bases removed from V and 1 base from J, the gap between germline ends came to 14 bases. CDR1 is SGHRS, CDR2 YFSETQ, per germline. This CDR3 contains 15 residues. The CDR3 loop reads CASSLTDSGNTEAFF. CDR3 DNA sequence: TGCGCCAGCAGCCTGACCGACAGCGGGAACACTGAAGCTTTCTTT.

The V and J genes are TRBV6-6 and TRBJ2-5; 8 nucleotides match TRBD2. After removal of 7 bases from V and 5 bases from J, the junction contained 15 bases not matched to a gene. The germline V gene encodes CDR1 MNHNY and CDR2 SVGAGI (reference sequence). This CDR3 has 16 amino acids. The chain's CDR3 is CASKLRASGPQETQYF. DNA for the CDR3: TGTGCCAGCAAGTTAAGGGCTAGCGGGCCCCAGGAGACCCAGTACTTC.

This sequence joins TRBV4-3 and TRBJ1-2; possibly TRBD1 for D (5 bases). From germline, CDR1 is LGHNA and CDR2 YSLEER. Trimming removed 0 bases at V and 2 bases at J, with 10 bases between. The CDR3 sequence is 15 residues long. The CDR3 nucleotides read TGCGCCAGCAGCCAAGATGTCCGACAGAACTATGGCTACACCTTC. This sequence encodes CASSQDVRQNYGYTF.

This clonotype was recorded a few times. This chain uses TRBV5-4 with TRBJ1-3; 7 bases are shared with TRBD1. Per germline, CDR1 SGHNT and CDR2 YYREEE (reference sequence). This CDR3 comprises 16 residues. The V gene end was trimmed by 4 bases and the J gene end by 4 bases; junction bases not matched to a gene: 11. This CDR3 is CASSNPDRFDGNTIYF. The DNA of the CDR3 is TGTGCCAGCAGCAACCCGGACAGGTTCGACGGAAACACCATATATTTT.

This clonotype was counted ten times or more. This sequence joins TRBV12-3 or TRBV12-4 and TRBJ2-7; 7 bases line up with TRBD1. This CDR3 has 13 amino acids. J lost 7 bases, V lost 6 bases, and 9 bases had no gene match. The CDR3 protein is CASSPGQALEQYF. The DNA of the CDR3 is TGTGCCAGCAGCCCCGGACAGGCGCTAGAGCAGTACTTC.

The chain couples TRBV7-9 to TRBJ1-2; 7 bases align to TRBD1. The CDR3 contains 15 residues. J was trimmed by 7 bases and V by 5 bases; bases with no gene match: 13. The V gene's germline CDR1 is SEHNR and CDR2 FQNEAQ (reference sequence). The CDR3 is CASSLGTAPESGYTF. The CDR3 DNA is TGTGCCAGCAGCCTCGGGACAGCCCCAGAGTCTGGCTACACCTTC.